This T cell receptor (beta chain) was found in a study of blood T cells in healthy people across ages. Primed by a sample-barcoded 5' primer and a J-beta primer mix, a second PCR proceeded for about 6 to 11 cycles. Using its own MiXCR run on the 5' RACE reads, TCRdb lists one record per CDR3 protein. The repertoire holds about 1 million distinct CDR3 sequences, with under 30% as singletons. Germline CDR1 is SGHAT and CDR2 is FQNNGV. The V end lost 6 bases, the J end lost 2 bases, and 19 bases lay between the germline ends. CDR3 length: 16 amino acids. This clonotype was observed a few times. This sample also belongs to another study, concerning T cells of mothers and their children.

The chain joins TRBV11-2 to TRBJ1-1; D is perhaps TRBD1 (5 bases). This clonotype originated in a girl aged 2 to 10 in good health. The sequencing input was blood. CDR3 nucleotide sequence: TGTGCCAGCAGGGGGGTGGGGACCGGGCTCAACACTGAAGCTTTCTTT. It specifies CASRGVGTGLNTEAFF.